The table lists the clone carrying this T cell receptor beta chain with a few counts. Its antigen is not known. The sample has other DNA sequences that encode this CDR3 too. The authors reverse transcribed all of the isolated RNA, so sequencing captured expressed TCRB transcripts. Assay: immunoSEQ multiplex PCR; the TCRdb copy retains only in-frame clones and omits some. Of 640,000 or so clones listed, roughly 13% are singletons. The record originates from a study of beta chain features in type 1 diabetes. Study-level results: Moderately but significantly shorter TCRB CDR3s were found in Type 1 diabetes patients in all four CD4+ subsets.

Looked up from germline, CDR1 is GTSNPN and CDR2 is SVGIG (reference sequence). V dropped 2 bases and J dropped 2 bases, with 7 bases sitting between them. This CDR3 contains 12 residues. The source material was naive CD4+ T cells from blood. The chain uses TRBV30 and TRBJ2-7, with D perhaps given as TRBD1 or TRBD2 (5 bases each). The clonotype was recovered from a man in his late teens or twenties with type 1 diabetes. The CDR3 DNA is TGTGCCTGGAGTCAGGGACCCTACGAGCAGTACTTC. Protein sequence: CAWSQGPYEQYF.